This T cell receptor beta chain was obtained from a study of OX40 agonist ivuxolimab in advanced cancers. Study in general: Treatment of patients was with ivuxolimab, an agonistic anti-OX40 (CD134) antibody.

By share of the sample, this clone is medium-sized. The method was immunoSEQ multiplex PCR; TCRdb's version includes in-frame clones alone and lacks a portion of them. The sample carries tens of thousands of clones, around four fifths recorded once. V was trimmed by 3 bases and J by 1 base, leaving 18 bases between them. The V gene's germline CDR1 is GTSNPN and CDR2 SVGIG (reference sequence). CDR3 length: 16 residues. Sequences were derived from CD4+ or CD8+ T cells sorted from blood, sampled in a trial of the OX40 agonist ivuxolimab. The clonotype comes from an adult with an advanced solid tumor such as melanoma, head and neck, liver or kidney cancer. This chain connects TRBV30 to TRBJ1-1; D unclear. The CDR3 reads CAWSAPRAGWNTEAFF. Here the CDR3 DNA reads TGTGCCTGGAGCGCCCCGCGGGCCGGTTGGAACACTGAAGCTTTCTTT.